This T cell receptor beta chain was recovered during a study of blood T cell repertoires in COVID-19. About the study: Sample material is recorded as cDNA or gDNA derived from T cells, B-cell-depleted T cells, or PBMCs.

Trimming pared 1 base from V and 0 bases from J, leaving 7 bases between. Per the germline V gene, CDR1 is LNHNV and CDR2 is YYDKDF (reference sequence). This CDR3 has 15 residues. Some clones are missing from TCRdb's copy, which holds only in-frame ones; the method was immunoSEQ multiplex PCR. This sample has roughly 260,000 clones, with almost 90% found just once. The clonotype originates from a woman in her twenties or thirties with COVID-19, enrolled during active disease. The specimen sequenced was peripheral blood. This sequence joins TRBV15 and TRBJ2-1; possible D gene TRBD2, 5 bases. CDR3 DNA: TGTGCCACCAGCAGAGGACGGGACTCCTACAATGAGCAGTTCTTC. As protein: CATSRGRDSYNEQFF.